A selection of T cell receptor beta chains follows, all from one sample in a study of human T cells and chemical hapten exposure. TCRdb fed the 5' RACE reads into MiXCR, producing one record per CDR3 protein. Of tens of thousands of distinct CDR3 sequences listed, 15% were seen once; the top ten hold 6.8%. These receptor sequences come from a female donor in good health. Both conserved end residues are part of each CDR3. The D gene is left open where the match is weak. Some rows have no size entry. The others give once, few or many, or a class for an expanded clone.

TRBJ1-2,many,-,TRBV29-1,CSGGDGVYGYTF,TGCAGCGGGGGAGACGGTGTCTATGGCTACACCTTC
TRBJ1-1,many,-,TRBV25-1,CASSEYANTEAFF,TGTGCCAGCAGTGAGTACGCGAACACTGAAGCTTTCTTT
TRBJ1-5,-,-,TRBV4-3,CASSQSGGASQPQHF,TGCGCCAGCAGCCAATCAGGTGGCGCCTCTCAGCCCCAGCATTTT
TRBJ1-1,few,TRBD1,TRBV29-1,CSVNRGTATEAFF,TGCAGCGTGAACAGGGGTACGGCCACTGAAGCTTTCTTT
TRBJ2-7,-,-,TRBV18,CASSPPEAASYEQYF,TGTGCCAGCTCACCACCGGAGGCTGCTTCCTACGAGCAGTACTTC
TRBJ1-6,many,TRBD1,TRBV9,CASSPSGTGVEALHF,TGTGCCAGCAGCCCCTCGGGGACAGGGGTTGAAGCCCTCCACTTT
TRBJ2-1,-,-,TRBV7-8,CASSLSKGPYNEQFF,TGTGCCAGCAGCTTATCGAAGGGTCCCTACAATGAGCAGTTCTTC
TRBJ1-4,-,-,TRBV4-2,CASSQDYGGKLFF,TGTGCCAGCAGCCAAGATTACGGGGGGAAACTGTTTTTT
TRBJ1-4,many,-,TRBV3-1,CASSPGTANEKLFF,TGTGCCAGCAGCCCCGGGACGGCTAATGAAAAACTGTTTTTT
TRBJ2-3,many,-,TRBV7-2,CASSLAADTQYF,TGTGCCAGCAGCTTAGCGGCAGATACGCAGTATTTT
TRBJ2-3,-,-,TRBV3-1,CASSPLSGDTQYF,TGTGCCAGCAGCCCCCTATCGGGGGATACGCAGTATTTT
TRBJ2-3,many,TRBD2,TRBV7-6,CASSLGSLRGGPGADTQYF,TGTGCCAGCAGCTTAGGGTCTCTACGGGGGGGCCCGGGCGCAGATACGCAGTATTTT
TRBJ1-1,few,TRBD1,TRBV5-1,CASSFSGTGNTEAFF,TGCGCCAGCAGCTTCTCCGGGACAGGTAACACTGAAGCTTTCTTT
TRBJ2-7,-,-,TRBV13,CASSLAGFYEQYF,TGTGCCAGCAGCCTAGCTGGTTTTTACGAGCAGTACTTC
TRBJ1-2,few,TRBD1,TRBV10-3,CAIRDRSEEGVGYTF,TGTGCCATCAGGGACAGGTCGGAAGAGGGGGTTGGCTACACCTTC
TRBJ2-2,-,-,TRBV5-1,CASSNEDLRTGELFF,TGCGCCAGCAGTAATGAAGACCTTCGGACCGGGGAGCTGTTTTTT
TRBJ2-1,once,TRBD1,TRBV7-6,CASSLHRGNEQFF,TGTGCCAGCAGCCTACACAGGGGCAATGAGCAGTTCTTC
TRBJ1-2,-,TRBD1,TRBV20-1,CSARSDRGEYGYTF,TGCAGTGCTAGATCGGACAGGGGGGAGTATGGCTACACCTTC
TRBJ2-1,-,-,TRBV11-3,CASSLMAGAHNEQFF,TGTGCCAGCAGCTTAATGGCGGGGGCCCACAATGAGCAGTTCTTC
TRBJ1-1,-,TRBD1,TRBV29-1,CSVDLTGAGTEAFF,TGCAGCGTTGATTTGACAGGGGCGGGCACTGAAGCTTTCTTT
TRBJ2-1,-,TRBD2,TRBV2,CASSPDRASGGNEQFF,TGTGCCAGCAGTCCGGACCGGGCTAGCGGGGGCAATGAGCAGTTCTTC
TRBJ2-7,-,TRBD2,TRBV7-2,CASSSEIAGGEQYF,TGTGCCAGCAGCTCTGAAATAGCGGGGGGTGAGCAGTACTTC
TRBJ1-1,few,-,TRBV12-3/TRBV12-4,CASSFKGDAFF,TGTGCCAGCAGTTTTAAGGGCGACGCTTTCTTT
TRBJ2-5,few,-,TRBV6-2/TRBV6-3,CASSLSGVGAQETQYF,TGTGCCAGCAGTTTGTCGGGGGTGGGGGCCCAAGAGACCCAGTACTTC
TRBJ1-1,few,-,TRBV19,CASSMIAHRLNTEAFF,TGTGCCAGTAGTATGATAGCGCACCGACTGAACACTGAAGCTTTCTTT
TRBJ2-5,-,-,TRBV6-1,CASSEGPLGTETQYF,TGTGCCAGCAGTGAAGGGCCGCTCGGAACAGAGACCCAGTACTTC
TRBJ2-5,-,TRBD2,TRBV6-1,CTSSALRGAETQYF,TGTACCAGCAGTGCGTTGCGGGGGGCGGAGACCCAGTACTTC
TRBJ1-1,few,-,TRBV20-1,CSARRQSAFF,TGCAGTGCTAGACGGCAGTCCGCTTTCTTT